This TCR beta chain was retrieved from a study of blood T cell repertoires in COVID-19. As for the study in general: Sources were T cells, B-cell-depleted T cells, or PBMCs; the material itself was cDNA or gDNA.

Original processing notes: Nucleated cell counts were estimated from reference gene primer amplification. Measured with immunoSEQ multiplex PCR; TCRdb has only the in-frame clones, and not every one. D and trimming come from the DNA, and the V and J calls and clone size come from that table. Of just over 300,000 clones in the sample, roughly 85% were seen once. Clinical histories supplied by participants themselves formed the basis of cohort assignment. V shed 5 bases and J 6 bases; nucleotides not matched to a gene: 8. The germline CDR1 and CDR2 sequences are KGHSH and LQKENI. The CDR3 is 15 residues long.

The TCR sequence derives from a man aged 25 to 40 who had recovered from COVID-19. This chain links TRBV18 with TRBJ2-3; 10 nucleotides line up with TRBD2. Specimen: PBMCs or T cells enriched from blood (not recorded which). This CDR3 is CASSASVGLADTQYF. The CDR3, as DNA: TGTGCCAGCTCAGCCTCGGTGGGACTAGCGGATACGCAGTATTTT.